The present TCR beta chain was sequenced within a study of post-analysis software for immune sequencing data. Overall study findings and caveats: Patients showed TRBV5-6, TRBV5-1 and TRBV20-1 among roughly 5 TRBV segments more frequent than in controls. Multiple sclerosis patients had significantly lower normalized Chao1 diversity than controls.

The germline V gene has CDR1 MGHRA and CDR2 YSYEKL. V was clipped by 3 bases and J by 0 bases, with 21 bases between them. The CDR3 is 18 amino acids. TCR beta libraries were prepared from cDNA with unique molecular identifiers. TCRdb processed the PCR reads anew with MiXCR; each CDR3 protein has one entry. The table records 600,000 to 750,000 distinct CDR3 sequences, over 45% of them present only once. With regard to this clonotype: Its antigen is still unknown.

The chain couples TRBV4-1 to TRBJ2-7; tentatively, D is TRBD2 (7 bases). The sequence was collected from a girl aged 2-10 years with multiple sclerosis. Sequenced input: blood. This CDR3 is CASSHQGGAGPSSYEQYF. In DNA form, the CDR3 reads TGCGCCAGCAGCCACCAAGGGGGGGCGGGCCCGAGCTCCTACGAGCAGTACTTC.